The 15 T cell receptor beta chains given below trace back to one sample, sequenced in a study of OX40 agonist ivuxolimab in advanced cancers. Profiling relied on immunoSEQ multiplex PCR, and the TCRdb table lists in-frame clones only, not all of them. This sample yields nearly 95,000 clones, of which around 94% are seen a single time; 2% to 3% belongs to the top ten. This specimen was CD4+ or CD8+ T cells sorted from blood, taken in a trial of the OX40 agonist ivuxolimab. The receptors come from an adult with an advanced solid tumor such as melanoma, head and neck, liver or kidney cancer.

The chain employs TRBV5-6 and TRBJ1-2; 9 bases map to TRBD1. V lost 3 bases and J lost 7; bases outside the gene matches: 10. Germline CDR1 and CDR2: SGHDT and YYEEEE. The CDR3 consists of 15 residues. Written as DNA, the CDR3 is TGTGCCAGCAGCTCCCGCCGGGACAGGGCCGGTGGCTACACCTTC. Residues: CASSSRRDRAGGYTF.

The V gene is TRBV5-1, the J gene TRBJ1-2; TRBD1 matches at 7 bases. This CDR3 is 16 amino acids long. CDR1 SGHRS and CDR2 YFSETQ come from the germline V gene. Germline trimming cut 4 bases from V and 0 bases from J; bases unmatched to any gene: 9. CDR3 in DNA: TGCGCCAGCAGCCCCGCCGGGACAGCAACTAACTATGGCTACACCTTC. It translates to CASSPAGTATNYGYTF.

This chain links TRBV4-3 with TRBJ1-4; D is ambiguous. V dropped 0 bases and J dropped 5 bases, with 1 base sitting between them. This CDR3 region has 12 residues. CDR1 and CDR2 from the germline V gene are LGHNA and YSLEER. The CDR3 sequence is CASSQDNEKLFF. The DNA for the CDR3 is TGCGCCAGCAGCCAAGACAATGAAAAACTGTTTTTT.

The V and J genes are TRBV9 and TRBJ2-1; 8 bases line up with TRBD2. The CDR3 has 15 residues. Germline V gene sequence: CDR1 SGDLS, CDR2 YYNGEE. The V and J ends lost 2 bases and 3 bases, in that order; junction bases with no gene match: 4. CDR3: CASSVGGANYNEQFF. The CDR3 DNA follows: TGTGCCAGCAGCGTCGGGGGGGCGAACTACAATGAGCAGTTCTTC.

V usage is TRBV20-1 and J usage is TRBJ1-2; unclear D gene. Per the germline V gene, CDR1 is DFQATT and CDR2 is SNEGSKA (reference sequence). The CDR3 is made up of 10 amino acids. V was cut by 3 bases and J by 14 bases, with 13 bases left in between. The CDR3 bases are TGCAGTGCTAGGGCGAGTCCTAAAACCTTC. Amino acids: CSARASPKTF.

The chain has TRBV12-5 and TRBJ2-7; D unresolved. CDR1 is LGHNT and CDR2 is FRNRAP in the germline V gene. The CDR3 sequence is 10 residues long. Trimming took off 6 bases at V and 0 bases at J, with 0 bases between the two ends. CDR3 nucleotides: TGTGCTAGTGGCTCCTACGAGCAGTACTTC. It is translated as CASGSYEQYF.

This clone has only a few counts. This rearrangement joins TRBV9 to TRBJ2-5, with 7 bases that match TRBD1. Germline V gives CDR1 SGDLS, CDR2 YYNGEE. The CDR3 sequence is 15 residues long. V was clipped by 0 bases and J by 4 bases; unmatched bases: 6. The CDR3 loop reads CASSVGGQQTETQYF. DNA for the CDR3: TGTGCCAGCAGCGTAGGGGGACAGCAGACAGAGACCCAGTACTTC.

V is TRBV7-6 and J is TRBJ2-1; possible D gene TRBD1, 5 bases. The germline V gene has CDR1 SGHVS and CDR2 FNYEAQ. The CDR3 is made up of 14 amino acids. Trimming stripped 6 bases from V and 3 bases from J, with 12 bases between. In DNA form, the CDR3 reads TGTGCCAGCAGGCCCGAAAGGGGCTACAATGAGCAGTTCTTC. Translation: CASRPERGYNEQFF.

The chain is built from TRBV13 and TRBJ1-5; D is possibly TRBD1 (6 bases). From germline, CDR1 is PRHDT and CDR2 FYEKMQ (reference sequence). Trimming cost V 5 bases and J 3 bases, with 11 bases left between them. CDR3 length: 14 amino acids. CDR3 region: CASSPQGHNQPQHF. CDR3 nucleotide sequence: TGTGCCAGCAGCCCCCAGGGACACAATCAGCCCCAGCATTTT.

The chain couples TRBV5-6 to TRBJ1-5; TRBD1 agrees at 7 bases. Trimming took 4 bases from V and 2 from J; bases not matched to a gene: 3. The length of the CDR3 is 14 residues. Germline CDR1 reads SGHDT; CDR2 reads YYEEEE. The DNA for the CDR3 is TGTGCCAGCAGCATGGGACAGCGCAATCAGCCCCAGCATTTT. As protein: CASSMGQRNQPQHF.

Written as DNA, the CDR3 is TGTGCCACCCTAGGGGCGAGGGAGACCCAGTACTTC. It codes for CATLGARETQYF. This chain joins TRBV28 and TRBJ2-5, with D possibly TRBD1 on 5 matching bases. This CDR3 spans 12 amino acids. CDR1 is MDHEN, CDR2 SYDVKM, per germline. The ends were cut back, 10 bases at V and 5 bases at J, with 14 bases in the middle.

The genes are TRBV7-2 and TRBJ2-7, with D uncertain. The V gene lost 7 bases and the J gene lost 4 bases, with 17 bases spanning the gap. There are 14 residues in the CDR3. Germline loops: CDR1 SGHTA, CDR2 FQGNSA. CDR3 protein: CASTSAVSGYEQYF. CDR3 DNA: TGTGCCAGCACCTCCGCAGTATCAGGTTACGAGCAGTACTTC.

CDR3 region: CASSEAGNSGANVLTF. In DNA form, the CDR3 reads TGTGCCAGCAGTGAAGCGGGTAACTCTGGGGCCAACGTCCTGACTTTC. This sequence joins TRBV6-1 and TRBJ2-6; D not resolved. Trimming shortened V by 0 bases and J by 0 bases, and 6 bases separated the two germline ends. The CDR3 spans 16 residues. CDR1 and CDR2 (germline): MNHNS, SASEGT.

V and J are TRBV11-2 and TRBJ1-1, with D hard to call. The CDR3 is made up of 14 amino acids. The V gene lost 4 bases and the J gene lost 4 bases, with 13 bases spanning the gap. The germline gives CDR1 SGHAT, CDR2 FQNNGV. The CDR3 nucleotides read TGTGCCAGCAGCTCTCCGGGGTGGCCCACTGAAGCTTTCTTT. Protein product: CASSSPGWPTEAFF.

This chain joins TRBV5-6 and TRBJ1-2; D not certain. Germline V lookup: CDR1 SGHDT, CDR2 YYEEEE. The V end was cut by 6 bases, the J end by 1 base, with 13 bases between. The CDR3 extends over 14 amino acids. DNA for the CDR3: TGTGCCAGCATGGGCAGCAATTATAACTATGGCTACACCTTC. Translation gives CASMGSNYNYGYTF.